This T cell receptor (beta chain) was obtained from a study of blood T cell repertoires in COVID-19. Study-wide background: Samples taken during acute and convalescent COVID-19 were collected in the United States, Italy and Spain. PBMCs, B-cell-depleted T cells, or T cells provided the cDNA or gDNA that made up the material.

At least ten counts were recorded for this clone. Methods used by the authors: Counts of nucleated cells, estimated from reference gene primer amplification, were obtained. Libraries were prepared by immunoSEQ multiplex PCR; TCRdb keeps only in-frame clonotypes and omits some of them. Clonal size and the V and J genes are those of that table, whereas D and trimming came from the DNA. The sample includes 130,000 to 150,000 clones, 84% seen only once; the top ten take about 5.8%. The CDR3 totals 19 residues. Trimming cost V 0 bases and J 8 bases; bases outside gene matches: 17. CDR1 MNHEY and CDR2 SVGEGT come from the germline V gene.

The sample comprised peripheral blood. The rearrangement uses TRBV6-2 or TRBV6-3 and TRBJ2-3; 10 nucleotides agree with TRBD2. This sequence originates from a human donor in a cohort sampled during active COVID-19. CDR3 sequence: CASSYSPSGGSRPGVTQYF. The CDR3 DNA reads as TGTGCCAGCAGTTACTCCCCTAGCGGGGGTTCCCGGCCGGGAGTTACGCAGTATTTT.